These T cell receptor beta chains were read from a single sample in a study of blood T cell repertoires in COVID-19. Sequenced by immunoSEQ multiplex PCR; TCRdb stores in-frame clones only, minus some. The sample contains approximately 220,000 clones, 88% of which appear only once. Sequenced sample: peripheral blood. The source is a man aged 40-55 years with acute or convalescent COVID-19. CDR3s include the opening cysteine and the closing phenylalanine or tryptophan. The order of the fields is D gene, V gene, clone size, J gene, CDR3 DNA, CDR3 protein. D genes are given only for firm matches. Size is omitted from some rows. Given values are once, few, many or a class for expanded clones.

D gene: .
V gene: TRBV29-1
clone size: .
J gene: TRBJ2-7
CDR3 DNA: TGCAGCGTTGGGGCGAGGGAGCGAACCGGAGGGGACGAGCAGTACTTC
CDR3 protein: CSVGARERTGGDEQYF

D gene: .
V gene: TRBV5-1
clone size: .
J gene: TRBJ2-7
CDR3 DNA: TGCGCCAGCAGCTTTCAGGGCACACAGGATCCCTACGAGCAGTACTTC
CDR3 protein: CASSFQGTQDPYEQYF

D gene: TRBD2
V gene: TRBV5-1
clone size: .
J gene: TRBJ2-3
CDR3 DNA: TGCGCCAGCGGAACGGGACTAGCGGGAGTTACGCAGTATTTT
CDR3 protein: CASGTGLAGVTQYF

D gene: .
V gene: TRBV6-4
clone size: .
J gene: TRBJ1-6
CDR3 DNA: TGTGCCAGCCGTTCCTATAATTCACCCCTCCACTTT
CDR3 protein: CASRSYNSPLHF

D gene: .
V gene: TRBV19
clone size: once
J gene: TRBJ2-7
CDR3 DNA: TGTGCCAGTAGTATGGTAGGCGGTTCCTACGAGCAGTACTTC
CDR3 protein: CASSMVGGSYEQYF

D gene: TRBD1
V gene: TRBV5-1
clone size: .
J gene: TRBJ2-3
CDR3 DNA: TGCGCCAGCAGCTTGGAACAGGGGGCGATGAATACGCAGTATTTT
CDR3 protein: CASSLEQGAMNTQYF

D gene: TRBD1
V gene: TRBV6-6
clone size: .
J gene: TRBJ1-4
CDR3 DNA: TGTGCCAGCAGACCCCCGGGACAGGGGAATGAAAAACTGTTTTTT
CDR3 protein: CASRPPGQGNEKLFF

D gene: .
V gene: TRBV7-3
clone size: few
J gene: TRBJ2-7
CDR3 DNA: TGTGCCAGCAGCCCAGGGGGAGGCTACGAGCAGTACTTC
CDR3 protein: CASSPGGGYEQYF

D gene: TRBD1
V gene: TRBV19
clone size: .
J gene: TRBJ1-5
CDR3 DNA: TGTGCCAGTAGTATCTGGGACAGGGACGATCAGCCCCAGCATTTT
CDR3 protein: CASSIWDRDDQPQHF

D gene: TRBD1
V gene: TRBV5-1
clone size: .
J gene: TRBJ1-2
CDR3 DNA: TGCGCCAGCAGCTCGGGACAGGGGGCTCATGGCTACACCTTC
CDR3 protein: CASSSGQGAHGYTF

D gene: .
V gene: TRBV18
clone size: .
J gene: TRBJ2-3
CDR3 DNA: TGTGCCAGCTCACCACCAAGGGCAGGGGGGAGAGATACGCAGTATTTT
CDR3 protein: CASSPPRAGGRDTQYF

D gene: TRBD1
V gene: TRBV6-2/TRBV6-3
clone size: .
J gene: TRBJ2-7
CDR3 DNA: TGTGCCAGCAGCTTCATTAGCAGGGGGCGTGACGAGCAGTACTTC
CDR3 protein: CASSFISRGRDEQYF

D gene: TRBD1
V gene: TRBV15
clone size: .
J gene: TRBJ1-1
CDR3 DNA: TGTGCCACCAGCAGAGCGGAGGGGGCGCAGGCTGAAGCTTTCTTT
CDR3 protein: CATSRAEGAQAEAFF

D gene: .
V gene: TRBV12-3/TRBV12-4
clone size: .
J gene: TRBJ1-3
CDR3 DNA: TGTGCCAGCAGCATGGGGGGAAACATCATATATTTT
CDR3 protein: CASSMGGNIIYF

D gene: TRBD1
V gene: TRBV4-3
clone size: .
J gene: TRBJ2-5
CDR3 DNA: TGCGCCAGCAGCCAAGAATCTACAGGGGGCAAGACCCAGTACTTC
CDR3 protein: CASSQESTGGKTQYF

D gene: .
V gene: TRBV28
clone size: .
J gene: TRBJ1-1
CDR3 DNA: TGTGCCAGCAGTTTCGTCACTGAAGCTTTCTTT
CDR3 protein: CASSFVTEAFF

D gene: TRBD1
V gene: TRBV30
clone size: once
J gene: TRBJ2-7
CDR3 DNA: TGTGCCTGGAGTGGAGGGACAGGGGACGAGCAGTACTTC
CDR3 protein: CAWSGGTGDEQYF

D gene: .
V gene: TRBV5-1
clone size: .
J gene: TRBJ1-3
CDR3 DNA: TGCGCCAGCAGCTTGGGGCACTCGGGTGCTGGAAACACCATATATTTT
CDR3 protein: CASSLGHSGAGNTIYF

D gene: .
V gene: TRBV10-3
clone size: once
J gene: TRBJ2-7
CDR3 DNA: TGTGCCATCAGTGAGTTGGCTACAGCCGAGCAGTACTTC
CDR3 protein: CAISELATAEQYF

D gene: .
V gene: TRBV2
clone size: .
J gene: TRBJ2-5
CDR3 DNA: TGTGCCAGCAGTGGGACAACCTACCAAGAGACCCAGTACTTC
CDR3 protein: CASSGTTYQETQYF

D gene: TRBD1
V gene: TRBV5-4
clone size: .
J gene: TRBJ1-3
CDR3 DNA: TGTGCCAGCAGCGGGACAGGGACTGGAAACACCATATATTTT
CDR3 protein: CASSGTGTGNTIYF

D gene: .
V gene: TRBV14
clone size: .
J gene: TRBJ1-6
CDR3 DNA: TGTGCCAGCAGCCAAGATCTCGTAAAGAGTAATTCACCCCTCCACTTT
CDR3 protein: CASSQDLVKSNSPLHF

D gene: TRBD1
V gene: TRBV7-9
clone size: .
J gene: TRBJ1-6
CDR3 DNA: TGTGCCAGCAGGTGGGACAGCAATAATTCACCCCTCCACTTT
CDR3 protein: CASRWDSNNSPLHF

D gene: TRBD1
V gene: TRBV27
clone size: .
J gene: TRBJ2-7
CDR3 DNA: TGTGCCAGCAGTCCGACCGGGACAGGTACATACGAGCAGTACTTC
CDR3 protein: CASSPTGTGTYEQYF

D gene: .
V gene: TRBV9
clone size: few
J gene: TRBJ2-7
CDR3 DNA: TGTGCCAGCAGCGGAGGACATTCCCCCTACGAGCAGTACTTC
CDR3 protein: CASSGGHSPYEQYF

D gene: TRBD1
V gene: TRBV9
clone size: .
J gene: TRBJ2-7
CDR3 DNA: TGTGCCAGCAGCTCGACGGACAGGGTCAGCGAGCAGTACTTC
CDR3 protein: CASSSTDRVSEQYF

D gene: .
V gene: TRBV7-8
clone size: few
J gene: TRBJ2-3
CDR3 DNA: TGTGCCAGCAGCTTAGGAAACTCGGGATACACAGATACGCAGTATTTT
CDR3 protein: CASSLGNSGYTDTQYF

D gene: .
V gene: TRBV12-2
clone size: .
J gene: TRBJ2-4
CDR3 DNA: TGTGCAAGTCGCTTAGAAGGACTCGCGGGGCAAAACATTCAGTACTTC
CDR3 protein: CASRLEGLAGQNIQYF

D gene: .
V gene: TRBV11-3
clone size: .
J gene: TRBJ2-2
CDR3 DNA: TGTGCCAGCAGCTTTAGGCAGGCTGGCACCGGGGAGCTGTTTTTT
CDR3 protein: CASSFRQAGTGELFF

D gene: .
V gene: TRBV4-3
clone size: .
J gene: TRBJ1-6
CDR3 DNA: TGCGCCAGCAGCCAAGACGGGGGTATTAATTCACCCCTCCACTTT
CDR3 protein: CASSQDGGINSPLHF

D gene: TRBD1
V gene: TRBV19
clone size: .
J gene: TRBJ1-1
CDR3 DNA: TGTGCCAGTAGTAGATTCGACAGGGCCGGGACTGAAGCTTTCTTT
CDR3 protein: CASSRFDRAGTEAFF

D gene: .
V gene: TRBV7-2
clone size: .
J gene: TRBJ2-7
CDR3 DNA: TGTGCCAGCAGCTTAGGGCTAGCCTACGAGCAGTACTTC
CDR3 protein: CASSLGLAYEQYF

D gene: .
V gene: TRBV7-2
clone size: .
J gene: TRBJ1-2
CDR3 DNA: TGTGCCAGCAGCTTAAAACGCGGTCTCCGGGGCGCGGGGGACTATGGCTACACCTTC
CDR3 protein: CASSLKRGLRGAGDYGYTF

D gene: TRBD1
V gene: TRBV6-5
clone size: .
J gene: TRBJ2-7
CDR3 DNA: TGTGCCAGCTACAGGGACAGATACGAGCAGTACTTC
CDR3 protein: CASYRDRYEQYF

D gene: .
V gene: TRBV18
clone size: .
J gene: TRBJ1-1
CDR3 DNA: TGTGCCAGCTCACCAGGGGCCGTGAACACTGAAGCTTTCTTT
CDR3 protein: CASSPGAVNTEAFF

D gene: .
V gene: TRBV5-1
clone size: .
J gene: TRBJ2-6
CDR3 DNA: TGCGCCAGCAGTCCAGGGACAAGCTCTGGGGCCAACGTCCTGACTTTC
CDR3 protein: CASSPGTSSGANVLTF

D gene: .
V gene: TRBV7-2
clone size: .
J gene: TRBJ2-3
CDR3 DNA: TGTGCCAGCAGTTTTAGACGGAGTACGGCCACAGATACGCAGTATTTT
CDR3 protein: CASSFRRSTATDTQYF

D gene: TRBD1
V gene: TRBV28
clone size: .
J gene: TRBJ2-5
CDR3 DNA: TGTGCCAGCAGGAAAGGGACAGGGCTACAAGAGACCCAGTACTTC
CDR3 protein: CASRKGTGLQETQYF

D gene: TRBD2
V gene: TRBV3-1/TRBV3-2
clone size: .
J gene: TRBJ2-5
CDR3 DNA: TGTGCCAGCAGCCCTGGACTAGCGGGGGAGACCCAGTACTTC
CDR3 protein: CASSPGLAGETQYF

D gene: .
V gene: TRBV15
clone size: .
J gene: TRBJ1-6
CDR3 DNA: TGTGCCACCAGCAGACTGAATTCACCCCTCCACTTT
CDR3 protein: CATSRLNSPLHF

D gene: .
V gene: TRBV12-3/TRBV12-4
clone size: .
J gene: TRBJ1-1
CDR3 DNA: TGTGCCACTACAGAGAACACTGAAGCTTTCTTT
CDR3 protein: CATTENTEAFF

D gene: .
V gene: TRBV6-5
clone size: .
J gene: TRBJ1-5
CDR3 DNA: TGTGCCAGCAGCCTGAGACATAGCAATCAGCCCCAGCATTTT
CDR3 protein: CASSLRHSNQPQHF

D gene: TRBD1
V gene: TRBV5-1
clone size: .
J gene: TRBJ1-1
CDR3 DNA: TGCGCCAGCAGCCGCAACGGACAGGGAGACACTGAAGCTTTCTTT
CDR3 protein: CASSRNGQGDTEAFF

D gene: .
V gene: TRBV14
clone size: .
J gene: TRBJ2-5
CDR3 DNA: TGTGCCAGCAGCCAAGCTCTGGTCGCGGAGACCCAGTACTTC
CDR3 protein: CASSQALVAETQYF

D gene: .
V gene: TRBV6-2/TRBV6-3
clone size: .
J gene: TRBJ1-1
CDR3 DNA: TGTGCCAGCAGTTTCGGCGGCCCGAACACTGAAGCTTTCTTT
CDR3 protein: CASSFGGPNTEAFF

D gene: .
V gene: TRBV7-9
clone size: .
J gene: TRBJ1-2
CDR3 DNA: TGTGCCAGCAGCTTAGCGGGACTGCACAATAACTATGGCTACACCTTC
CDR3 protein: CASSLAGLHNNYGYTF

D gene: TRBD2
V gene: TRBV5-5
clone size: .
J gene: TRBJ2-7
CDR3 DNA: TGTGCCAGCAGCCCACAGACTAGCGGGGTCTACGAGCAGTACTTC
CDR3 protein: CASSPQTSGVYEQYF

D gene: .
V gene: TRBV5-1
clone size: .
J gene: TRBJ2-7
CDR3 DNA: TGCGCCAGCTGCCCTGGGGCAGGGTCCTACGAGCAGTACTTC
CDR3 protein: CASCPGAGSYEQYF

D gene: .
V gene: TRBV5-1
clone size: .
J gene: TRBJ2-7
CDR3 DNA: TGCGCCAGCAGCCAACAGTGGCAATACTACGAGCAGTACTTC
CDR3 protein: CASSQQWQYYEQYF

D gene: TRBD2
V gene: TRBV2
clone size: .
J gene: TRBJ2-7
CDR3 DNA: TGTGCCAGCAGTGAGGACCTAGCGGGATACGAGCAGTACTTC
CDR3 protein: CASSEDLAGYEQYF

D gene: .
V gene: TRBV30
clone size: .
J gene: TRBJ2-2
CDR3 DNA: TGTGCCTGGAGTACCGGGGTGAGGGCCGACACCGGGGAGCTGTTTTTT
CDR3 protein: CAWSTGVRADTGELFF